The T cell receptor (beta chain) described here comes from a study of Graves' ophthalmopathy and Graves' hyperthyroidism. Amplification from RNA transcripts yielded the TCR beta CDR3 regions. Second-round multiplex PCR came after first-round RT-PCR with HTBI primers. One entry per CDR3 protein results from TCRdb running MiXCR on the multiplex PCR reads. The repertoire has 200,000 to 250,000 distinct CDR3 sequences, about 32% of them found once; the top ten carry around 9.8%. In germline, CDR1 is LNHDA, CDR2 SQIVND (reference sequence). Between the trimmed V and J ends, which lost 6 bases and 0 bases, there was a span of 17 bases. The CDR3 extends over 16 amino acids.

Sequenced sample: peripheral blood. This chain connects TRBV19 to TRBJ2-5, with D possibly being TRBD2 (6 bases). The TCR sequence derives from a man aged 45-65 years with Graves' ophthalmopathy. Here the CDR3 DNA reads TGTGCCAGTAGCCCAAGGAGGGGCGCAAACCAAGAGACCCAGTACTTC. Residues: CASSPRRGANQETQYF. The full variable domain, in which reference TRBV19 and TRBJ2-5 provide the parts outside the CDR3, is DGGITQSPKYLFRKEGQNVTLSCEQNLNHDAMYWYRQDPGQGLRLIYYSQIVNDFQKGDIAEGYSVSREKKESFPLTVTSAQKNPTAFYLCASSPRRGANQETQYFGPGTRLLVL.